Described below is a single TCR beta chain sequence and its context. Its target is not known. This specimen belongs to a study of blood T cells in healthy people across ages. Study as a whole: Capture via template switching afforded approximately one barcoded beta molecule per two T cells. General study results and limits: Researchers judged that diversity estimates from one million T cells fell short of true values.

After removal of 0 bases from V and 7 bases from J, the junction contained 3 bases not matched to a gene. The CDR3 spans 14 residues. Germline-derived CDR1 and CDR2 are DFQATT and SNEGSKA (reference sequence). With a J-beta primer mix and a sample-barcoded 5' primer, a second PCR ran about 6 to 11 cycles. MiXCR was run by TCRdb on the 5' RACE reads, yielding one entry per CDR3 protein. The sample yields under 1,000,000 distinct CDR3 sequences, roughly 34% seen once. Russia was home to the donors, healthy Caucasian individuals aged roughly 6 to 95. The chain uses TRBV20-1 and TRBJ1-2; TRBD1 matches 12 bases. Source material: blood. The TCR sequence derives from a man younger than 35 in good health. CDR3 in amino acids: CSARDWDRGLGYTF. The CDR3 nucleotides are TGCAGTGCTAGAGATTGGGACAGGGGGCTTGGCTACACCTTC.